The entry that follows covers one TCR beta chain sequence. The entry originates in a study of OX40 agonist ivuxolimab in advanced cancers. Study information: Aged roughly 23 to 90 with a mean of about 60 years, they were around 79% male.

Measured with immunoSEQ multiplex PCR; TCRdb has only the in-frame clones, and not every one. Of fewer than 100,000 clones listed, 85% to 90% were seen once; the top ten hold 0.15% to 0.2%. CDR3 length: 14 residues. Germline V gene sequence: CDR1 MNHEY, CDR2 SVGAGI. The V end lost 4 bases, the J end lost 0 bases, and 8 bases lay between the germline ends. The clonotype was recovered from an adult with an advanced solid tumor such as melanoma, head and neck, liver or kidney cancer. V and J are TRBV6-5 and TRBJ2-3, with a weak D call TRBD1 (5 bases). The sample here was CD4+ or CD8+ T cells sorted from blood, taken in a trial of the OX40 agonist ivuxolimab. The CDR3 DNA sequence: TGTGCCAGCAGTTTCAGGGAAAGCACAGATACGCAGTATTTT. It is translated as CASSFRESTDTQYF.